This T cell receptor (beta chain) comes out of a study of cytomegalovirus exposure and HLA in healthy donors. Study findings and constraints: One cluster of highly shared sequence variants probably arose as a sequencing artifact. As a later analysis showed, a missense DCLRE1C variant was linked to trimming of TCR beta V- and J-genes.

Researchers ran the PCR with 60 Vbeta and 13 Jbeta primers. Assay used: immunoSEQ multiplex PCR; TCRdb lists only in-frame clones, some missing. The sample carries roughly 200,000 clones, 87% recorded once. The CDR3 is 15 residues long. CDR1 and CDR2 (germline): SNHLY, FYNNEI. V gave up 3 bases and J gave up 0 bases; unmatched junction bases: 3. About this clone: Its antigen is unidentified.

The TCR sequence derives from a boy aged 2 to 10 in good health and CMV-seronegative. The chain joins TRBV2 to TRBJ1-1; TRBD1 matches at 8 bases. Specimen: PBMCs. CDR3 sequence reads: CASSETGALNTEAFF. The CDR3 DNA is TGTGCCAGCAGTGAGACAGGGGCCCTGAACACTGAAGCTTTCTTT.